In its sample, the clone carrying this T cell receptor (beta chain) was seen once. This specimen comes from a study of blood T cell repertoires in COVID-19. Original handling: Reference gene primers were amplified, and this amplification served to estimate nucleated cell counts. Method: immunoSEQ multiplex PCR; TCRdb's copy keeps in-frame clones and lacks some. That table gives V, J and clone size, and the DNA gave D and trimming. The sample shows roughly 120,000 clones, roughly 80% of them seen only once. This clonotype was obtained from a woman aged 55-70 years with acute or convalescent COVID-19. The sample consisted of peripheral blood.

The DNA for the CDR3 is TGTGCCAGCAGCACGGGACTTTCCGGCGGGGGGATAGATACGCAGTATTTT. Translating it yields CASSTGLSGGGIDTQYF. This chain connects TRBV9 to TRBJ2-3, with 8 positions matching TRBD2. The CDR3 covers 17 residues. J was trimmed by 5 bases and V by 4 bases; bases with no gene match: 15. CDR1 SGDLS and CDR2 YYNGEE come from the germline V gene. The full variable domain, its missing parts supplied by reference TRBV9 and TRBJ2-3, is DSGVTQTPKHLITATGQRVTLRCSPRSGDLSVYWYQQSLDQGLQFLIQYYNGEERAKGNILERFSAQQFPDLHSELNLSSLELGDSALYFCASSTGLSGGGIDTQYFGPGTRLTVL.